This paragraph covers one TCR beta chain sequence. Antigen unknown. Clones were read by immunoSEQ multiplex PCR, and TCRdb kept only the in-frame ones, dropping some. The sample yields tens of thousands of clones, over 60% seen once. This record comes from a study of vaccination effects on CD4 cells after COVID-19. The overall study: Each participant was given two doses of one vaccine (BNT162b2 or mRNA-1273).

A 10-day culture period preceded the isolation of CD4+ T cells. Having tested negative for nucleocapsid antibodies, the vaccine recipients showed no prior SARS-CoV-2 infection. V was trimmed by 0 bases and J by 5 bases, leaving 16 bases between them. This CDR3 contains 16 residues. The germline V gene has CDR1 WNHNN and CDR2 SYGVQD (reference sequence). The chain is built from TRBV10-1 and TRBJ2-5; D is unclear. The receptor comes from a human donor who received a COVID-19 vaccine. The sample was CD4+ T cells from PBMCs cultured without peptide, taken before COVID-19 vaccination. The CDR3 sequence: CASSESILGQRETQYF. CDR3 nucleotides: TGCGCCAGCAGTGAGTCAATTTTGGGCCAAAGGGAGACCCAGTACTTC.